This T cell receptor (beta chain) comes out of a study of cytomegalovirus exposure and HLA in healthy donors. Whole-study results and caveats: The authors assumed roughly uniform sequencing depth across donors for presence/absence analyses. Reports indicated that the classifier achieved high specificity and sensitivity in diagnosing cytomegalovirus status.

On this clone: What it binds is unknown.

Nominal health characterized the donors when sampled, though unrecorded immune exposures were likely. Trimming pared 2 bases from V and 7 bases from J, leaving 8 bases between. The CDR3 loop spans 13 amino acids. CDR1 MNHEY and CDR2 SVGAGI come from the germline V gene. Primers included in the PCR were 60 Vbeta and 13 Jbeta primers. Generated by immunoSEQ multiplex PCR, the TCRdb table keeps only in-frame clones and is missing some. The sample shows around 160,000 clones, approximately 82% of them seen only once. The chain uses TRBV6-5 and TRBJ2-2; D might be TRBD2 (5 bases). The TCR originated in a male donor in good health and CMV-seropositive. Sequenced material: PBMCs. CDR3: CASSYPGYGELFF. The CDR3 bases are TGTGCCAGCAGTTACCCGGGATACGGGGAGCTGTTTTTT.